A single sample is the source of the 2 T cell receptor beta chains below, sequenced in a study of type 1 regulatory T cells. Their specific antigens are unknown. Each CDR3 protein is one row after TCRdb ran MiXCR on the reads. The data contain about 5,800 distinct CDR3 sequences, around a quarter of them singletons. The sample consisted of cultured T cells, either the whole culture or a sorted T cell fraction (not recorded which). Noted subset: Tr1-enriched cell product generated in vitro against host alloantigens. Receptors were obtained from a human donor in good health.

This clonotype was picked up a small number of times. The rearrangement joins TRBV7-2 to TRBJ1-1; TRBD1 is a possible D gene (5 bases). Germline-derived CDR1 and CDR2 are SGHTA and FQGNSA. The length of the CDR3 is 13 residues. Between the trimmed V and J ends, which lost 6 bases and 1 base, there was a span of 9 bases. The CDR3 protein is CASSFTGNTEAFF. CDR3 bases: TGTGCCAGCAGTTTCACAGGGAACACTGAAGCTTTCTTT.

By share, this clonotype ranks as medium-sized. The chain employs TRBV20-1 and TRBJ1-5; 11 bases are shared with TRBD1. CDR1 is DFQATT, CDR2 SNEGSKA, per germline (reference sequence). V trimming: 6 bases; J trimming: 5 bases; junction bases outside the gene matches: 9. CDR3 length equals 15 residues. CDR3 DNA: TGCAGTGCCCTATCGGGGACAGGGGGAGATCAGCCCCAGCATTTT. Protein sequence: CSALSGTGGDQPQHF.